This TCR beta chain was profiled in a study of cytomegalovirus exposure and HLA in healthy donors. Amplification used 60 Vbeta primers and 13 Jbeta primers. Profiled with immunoSEQ multiplex PCR; TCRdb holds only in-frame clones, not every one. The table shows fewer than 120,000 clones, with 79% occurring only once. The CDR3 consists of 14 residues. The germline gives CDR1 GTSNPN, CDR2 SVGIG (reference sequence). This receptor was obtained from a man younger than 40 in good health and CMV-seropositive. The gene calls are TRBV30 and TRBJ2-5; TRBD2 agrees at 7 bases. The DNA matches TRBJ2-7 better at its end, which makes the J call doubtful. The sequenced sample consisted of PBMCs. DNA of the CDR3: TGTGCCTGGAGTGTGGGGGGGGAGGGGTACGAGCAGTACTTC. Residues: CAWSVGGEGYEQYF.